These T cell receptor beta chains were read from a single sample in a study of regulatory T cells in long-lasting Graves disease. TCRdb re-analysed the multiplex PCR reads in MiXCR, keeping a single row per CDR3 protein. The data contain 450,000 or so distinct CDR3 sequences, 22% of them singletons. The source was peripheral blood mononuclear cells (PBMCs), collected when the disease was refractory, from a patient treated with antithyroid drugs. The receptors derive from a female donor with Graves disease. Both conserved end residues are part of each CDR3. D genes are given only for firm matches. Clone sizes are given selectively: once, few, many, or a class where the clone is expanded.

TRBJ1-6	TRBD1	.	TRBV7-2	CASSSRGQINSPLHF	TGTGCCAGCAGCTCACGGGGACAGATTAATTCACCCCTCCACTTT
TRBJ2-7	.	many	TRBV12-3/TRBV12-4	CASSLTYRASSYEQYF	TGTGCCAGCAGTTTGACCTACCGGGCCTCATCCTACGAGCAGTACTTC
TRBJ2-7	TRBD1	many	TRBV6-6	CASSYSRQGASYEQYF	TGTGCCAGCAGTTACTCGAGGCAGGGGGCCTCCTACGAGCAGTACTTC
TRBJ2-7	.	many	TRBV6-1	CASSDPSLTYEQYF	TGTGCCAGCAGTGACCCGTCCTTAACCTACGAGCAGTACTTC
TRBJ2-5	.	many	TRBV6-1	CASIEPERETQYF	TGTGCCAGCATCGAACCCGAGAGAGAGACCCAGTACTTC
TRBJ2-1	TRBD2	.	TRBV28	CASNPLIREGQNEQFF	TGTGCCAGCAATCCCCTCATCCGGGAGGGCCAAAATGAGCAGTTCTTC
TRBJ1-1	.	many	TRBV6-1	CASRPDPVNTEAFF	TGTGCCAGCAGACCCGACCCTGTGAACACTGAAGCTTTCTTT
TRBJ1-3	.	many	TRBV28	CASSLGSSSGNTIYF	TGTGCCAGCAGCTTAGGCAGCTCCTCTGGAAACACCATATATTTT
TRBJ2-7	TRBD1	.	TRBV5-1	CASSLVQGGPYEQYF	TGCGCCAGCAGCTTGGTACAGGGGGGCCCCTACGAGCAGTACTTC
TRBJ2-3	TRBD2	.	TRBV2	CASSDPGGGPSTDTQYF	TGTGCCAGCAGTGATCCCGGCGGGGGGCCTTCCACAGATACGCAGTATTTT
TRBJ2-1	TRBD1	many	TRBV2	CASQLRTGIGEQFF	TGTGCCAGCCAGTTGAGGACAGGGATAGGTGAGCAGTTCTTC
TRBJ1-4	.	.	TRBV10-3	CAISGLNEKLFF	TGTGCCATCAGCGGACTGAATGAAAAACTGTTTTTT
TRBJ1-1	TRBD1	.	TRBV27	CASSSGTGGFTEAFF	TGTGCCAGCAGTTCCGGGACAGGGGGGTTCACTGAAGCTTTCTTT
TRBJ1-5	.	many	TRBV2	CASRDRGNRGNQPQHF	TGTGCCAGCCGAGACAGAGGAAACCGGGGCAATCAGCCCCAGCATTTT
TRBJ1-5	TRBD1	few	TRBV6-2/TRBV6-3	CASSYSTWRQGAFSNQPQHF	TGTGCCAGCAGTTACTCTACTTGGAGACAGGGGGCTTTTAGCAATCAGCCCCAGCATTTT
TRBJ1-1	TRBD1	few	TRBV6-1	CASHGQGFTEAFF	TGTGCCAGCCACGGACAGGGCTTCACTGAAGCTTTCTTT
TRBJ2-3	.	few	TRBV2	CASRLAFLLQTDTQYF	TGTGCCAGCAGACTAGCTTTCCTGTTGCAGACAGATACGCAGTATTTT
TRBJ1-2	TRBD1	.	TRBV20-1	CSAKDRGPGYTF	TGCAGTGCTAAGGACAGGGGGCCTGGCTACACCTTC
TRBJ2-2	.	few	TRBV7-3	CASSPYPEIGELFF	TGTGCCAGCAGCCCCTACCCCGAGATCGGGGAGCTGTTTTTT
TRBJ1-1	TRBD1	.	TRBV27	CASSLDQGGENTEAFF	TGTGCCAGCAGTTTAGATCAGGGGGGAGAGAACACTGAAGCTTTCTTT
TRBJ2-2	.	few	TRBV29-1	CSVATGLGGELFF	TGCAGCGTCGCTACAGGGCTTGGCGGGGAGCTGTTTTTT
TRBJ2-1	TRBD2	many	TRBV2	CASEGTSGREGVNEQFF	TGTGCCAGCGAGGGGACTAGCGGGAGGGAAGGTGTAAACGAGCAGTTCTTC
TRBJ2-6	.	few	TRBV20-1	CSVESGANVLTF	TGCAGTGTGGAGTCTGGGGCCAACGTCCTGACTTTC
TRBJ1-2	.	many	TRBV30	CAWSTVGANNYGYTF	TGTGCCTGGAGTACCGTCGGGGCTAATAACTATGGCTACACCTTC
TRBJ2-2	TRBD1	.	TRBV5-1	CASSPSNQGALTGELFF	TGCGCCAGCAGCCCTTCCAACCAGGGGGCGCTTACCGGGGAGCTGTTTTTT
TRBJ2-7	.	few	TRBV11-3	CASSPRLYGISEQYF	TGTGCCAGCAGCCCTCGTTTATATGGGATCTCCGAGCAGTACTTC
TRBJ2-7	.	.	TRBV30	CAWSDPPRGYEQYF	TGTGCCTGGAGTGACCCCCCGAGGGGCTACGAGCAGTACTTC
TRBJ2-5	.	.	TRBV7-9	CASTSLTQGVGETQYF	TGTGCCAGCACCTCCCTAACACAGGGAGTAGGCGAGACCCAGTACTTC
TRBJ1-1	.	.	TRBV29-1	CSVLTGSLNTEAFF	TGCAGCGTTCTGACGGGGAGCTTGAACACTGAAGCTTTCTTT
TRBJ2-3	.	.	TRBV5-1	CASSFDSLVTDTQYF	TGCGCCAGCAGCTTCGACAGCCTAGTCACAGATACGCAGTATTTT
TRBJ1-5	TRBD1	few	TRBV12-3/TRBV12-4	CASSQYRGNQPQHF	TGTGCCAGCAGCCAATACAGGGGGAATCAGCCCCAGCATTTT
TRBJ1-5	TRBD1	many	TRBV12-3/TRBV12-4	CVSRSGTGENQPQHF	TGTGTCAGCAGGTCCGGGACAGGGGAAAATCAGCCCCAGCATTTT
TRBJ2-2	TRBD2	.	TRBV12-3/TRBV12-4	CASSPTGTSGRGGIGELFF	TGTGCCAGCAGTCCTACCGGGACTAGCGGGAGAGGGGGTATCGGGGAGCTGTTTTTT
TRBJ2-3	.	.	TRBV7-2	CASSLEVAQGGKGDTQYF	TGTGCCAGCAGCTTGGAGGTAGCACAGGGTGGTAAGGGAGATACGCAGTATTTT
TRBJ2-5	.	many	TRBV6-5	CASSYGSRYQETQYF	TGTGCCAGCAGTTACGGATCTAGATACCAAGAGACCCAGTACTTC
TRBJ1-2	TRBD1	few	TRBV27	CASSFLGTAVPSGYTF	TGTGCCAGCAGTTTCCTGGGGACAGCAGTACCGAGTGGCTACACCTTC
TRBJ2-5	TRBD1	many	TRBV7-8	CASSLGQTGRFQETQYF	TGTGCCAGCAGCTTAGGGCAGACAGGGCGGTTCCAAGAGACCCAGTACTTC
TRBJ2-7	TRBD1	.	TRBV3-1	CASSQGSRTGADEQYF	TGTGCCAGCAGCCAAGGCAGCAGGACAGGAGCGGACGAGCAGTACTTC
TRBJ2-7	.	.	TRBV20-1	CSARVATGWYGDEQYF	TGCAGTGCTAGAGTCGCCACAGGATGGTACGGGGACGAGCAGTACTTC
TRBJ1-1	.	many	TRBV29-1	CSANENMNTEAFF	TGCAGCGCAAACGAAAACATGAACACTGAAGCTTTCTTT
TRBJ1-5	TRBD1	many	TRBV19	CASRDRGIRNQPQHF	TGTGCCTCCCGGGACAGGGGGATCCGCAATCAGCCCCAGCATTTT
TRBJ2-2	TRBD1	.	TRBV5-5	CASSLGPPGGLSGELFF	TGTGCCAGCAGCTTGGGGCCTCCAGGGGGTCTGTCCGGGGAGCTGTTTTTT
TRBJ1-5	.	many	TRBV6-1	CASSEAPSPRSNQPQHF	TGTGCCAGCAGTGAAGCCCCCTCCCCCAGGAGCAATCAGCCCCAGCATTTT
TRBJ2-7	TRBD1	many	TRBV27	CASSPQGDAYEQYF	TGTGCCAGCAGTCCTCAGGGGGACGCCTACGAGCAGTACTTC
TRBJ1-5	.	.	TRBV30	CAWRSGGAGQPQHF	TGTGCCTGGAGATCTGGGGGCGCGGGACAGCCCCAGCATTTT